This TCR beta chain was recovered during a study of shared clonotypes between healthy human individuals. This clone was picked up a small number of times. Antigen specificity is unknown. TCRdb's copy holds only in-frame clones and misses some; the assay was immunoSEQ multiplex PCR. Of roughly 2.2 million clones listed, over 90% are singletons. General study results and limits: The diversity represented, both genetic and in exposure history, was limited by few donors. Memory subsets generally showed lower estimated richness than naive subsets.

Germline CDR1 MNHEY, CDR2 SVGAGI. This CDR3 has 14 amino acids. With 5 bases removed from V and 3 bases from J, the gap between germline ends came to 13 bases. This TCR derives from a man between 18 and 35 years old in good health. Some clones in this sample may be carry-over from other donors' samples. The V gene is TRBV6-5, the J gene TRBJ1-1; D possibly corresponds to TRBD1 (6 bases). The sample consisted of naive CD4+ T cells from PBMCs. Subset given: CD45RA+ positively selected. CDR3 sequence (DNA): TGTGCCAGCAGTCCGACAGGCGTGGACACTGAAGCTTTCTTT. This encodes CASSPTGVDTEAFF.